This TCR beta chain was captured in a study of T cell changes during pregnancy in multiple sclerosis. Profiling relied on immunoSEQ multiplex PCR, and the TCRdb table lists in-frame clones only, not all of them. The table shows roughly 61,000 clones, with 85% to 90% occurring only once. From germline, CDR1 is SNHLY and CDR2 FYNNEI. V shed 6 bases, J shed 5 bases, and the junction held 10 bases outside the gene matches. The CDR3 sequence is 15 residues long. The chain uses TRBV2 and TRBJ2-5; 9 nucleotides align to TRBD2. This receptor was taken from a female donor in good health, enrolled as a control in a pregnancy study. This sample comprised peripheral blood, obtained in the first trimester of pregnancy. This chain's CDR3 is CASSARSGGGETQYF. The DNA of the CDR3 is TGTGCCAGCAGCGCTCGTAGCGGGGGCGGGGAGACCCAGTACTTC.